Only a few counts were recorded for the clone carrying this TCR beta chain. The sample is drawn from a study of T-cell reconstitution after alpha-beta-depleted transplantation in children. V shed 5 bases and J 4 bases; nucleotides not matched to a gene: 10. This CDR3 has 15 residues. TCRbeta library preparation incorporated unique molecular identifiers. In TCRdb, the PCR reads were re-called with MiXCR into one record per CDR3 protein. The table records 640,000 or so distinct CDR3 sequences, around 17% of them present only once. The J gene is TRBJ1-2, the V gene TRBV12-3 or TRBV12-4; 7 bases match TRBD1. This material consisted of PBMCs from the stem cell graft donor, taken from the stem cell graft. The source of this sequence is a human donor who donated a stem cell graft to a child with acute myeloid leukemia. The CDR3 protein is CASSAQRGPGYGYTF. CDR3 bases: TGTGCCAGCAGTGCCCAGAGGGGGCCTGGCTATGGCTACACCTTC.